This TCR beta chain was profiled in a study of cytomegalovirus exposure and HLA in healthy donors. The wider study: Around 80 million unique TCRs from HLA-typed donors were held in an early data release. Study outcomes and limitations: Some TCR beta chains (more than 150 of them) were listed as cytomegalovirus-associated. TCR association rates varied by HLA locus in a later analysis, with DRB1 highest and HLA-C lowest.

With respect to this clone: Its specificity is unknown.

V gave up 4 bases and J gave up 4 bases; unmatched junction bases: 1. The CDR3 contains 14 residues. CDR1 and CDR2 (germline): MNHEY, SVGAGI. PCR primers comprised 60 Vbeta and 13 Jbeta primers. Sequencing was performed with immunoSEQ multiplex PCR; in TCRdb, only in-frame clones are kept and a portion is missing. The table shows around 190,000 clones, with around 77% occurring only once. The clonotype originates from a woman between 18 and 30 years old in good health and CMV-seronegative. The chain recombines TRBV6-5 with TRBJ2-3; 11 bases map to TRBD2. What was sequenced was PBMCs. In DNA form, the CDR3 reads TGTGCCAGCAGTTCGGGACTAGCGGCAGATACGCAGTATTTT. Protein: CASSSGLAADTQYF.